This T cell receptor beta chain was identified in a study of cytomegalovirus exposure and HLA in healthy donors. Findings of the study overall: The dataset shows that most TCR sequences were rare, while some public TCRs occurred in many donors. In vitro confirmation showed a few CMV-associated chains to be CMV antigen specific.

The study drew the donors from its approximately 120-subject validation cohort, separate from the approximately 690-subject first cohort. TCRdb's table, derived via immunoSEQ multiplex PCR, lists solely in-frame clones and lacks some. The table includes 100,000 to 150,000 clones, about 90% detected once. This clone was seen only once. The antigen remains undetermined. Germline V gene data show CDR1 as SGHTA and CDR2 as FQGNSA. J was trimmed by 6 bases and V by 5 bases; bases with no gene match: 10. There are 15 residues in the CDR3. Specimen: PBMCs. V and J are TRBV7-2 and TRBJ2-3; 8 positions agree with TRBD2. This clonotype was sampled from a woman younger than 35 in good health and CMV-seronegative. Written as DNA, the CDR3 is TGTGCCAGCAGCCCCCTTCCCCTAGCGGGTGATACGCAGTATTTT. Protein product: CASSPLPLAGDTQYF.